The entry below describes one TCR beta chain. The antigen it binds to is not known. Within one base of it there is no much larger clone, and no base qualities were kept. The data were obtained in a study of blood T cells in healthy people across ages (dated by TCRdb to the mid-2010s). Background for the entire study: Template switching captured roughly one uniquely barcoded TCR beta cDNA molecule per two T cells in model experiments. To track age-related changes in TCR beta repertoire diversity, the study relied on deep sequencing normalized with unique cDNA molecular identifiers. Donors were grouped into four age groups: young (average roughly 17 years), middle-aged (about 38), aged (approximately 67) and long-lived (about 89). Using the same blood draw, the study looked at two additional independent replicas of 1 million unique cDNA reads for two donors, one aged 18 to 30 and the other aged 80 or older. General study outcomes and caveats: The CMV infection status of donors was not known, potentially confounding age-related changes in expanded clonotypes. There was a strong correlation between observed TCR beta diversity and the percentage of naive T cells measured by flow cytometry. Compared with the aged group, more naive CD4+ T cells, fewer expanded clones and increased TCR diversity were shown by the long-lived group, suggesting age selection. Estimates of total diversity based on one million sequenced T cells were regarded as lower bounds and as underestimates. Conclusive comparison of naive and antigen-experienced compartments was prevented by the profiling of bulk unsorted PBMCs. As age increased, observed TCR beta diversity per million T cells dropped in a roughly linear way, and a significant reduction was already evident by age about 36.

The roughly 38 donors, aged about 6 to 100 years, were systemically healthy Caucasian individuals from Russia. Each donor gave around 9.9 milliliters of peripheral blood, collected into EDTA-treated Vacutainer tubes. Ficoll-Paque density-gradient centrifugation was used to isolate PBMCs, with at least 6 million obtained per sample. Total RNA, at least 6 micrograms per sample, was extracted from PBMCs with Trizol reagent. For every donor, flow cytometry on a PBMC aliquot measured the percentage of naive CD45RAhigh/CD27high T cells. CDR1 is given as SGHVT and CDR2 as SQSDAQ, both from the germline V gene. Inclusive of the bounding cysteine and phenylalanine, the CDR3 is 17 residues long. Only CDR3 DNA is held: 51 bases, read in frame from base 1. A distance of 19 bases separates the germline ends of V and J, which lose 1 base and 3 bases respectively. The method behind the library was 5' RACE. The instrument given in TCRdb is Illumina HiSeq 2500. A second PCR of roughly 7 to 11 cycles was performed with a sample-barcoded 5' primer and a J-beta primer mix. A template-switch 5' adaptor carrying 12 random nucleotides introduced a unique molecular identifier onto each TCR beta cDNA molecule. Each sample yielded at least 3 million CDR3-containing paired-end reads. The Mint cDNA synthesis kit, primed by a TRBC-specific oligonucleotide, was used to synthesize first-strand cDNA from all RNA. Following uracil-DNA glycosylase treatment, all cDNA underwent a first 18-cycle PCR with the universal primers M1SS and BC2_uni_R. The original methods were these. Each sample was normalized by randomly selecting 1 million high-quality reads, each carrying a distinct molecular identifier. Reads sharing molecular identifiers were discarded rather than binned into consensus sequences. CDR3 identification, clonotype clustering and error correction used MiTCR with a Q25 quality threshold and the strictest error-elimination algorithm. A nonparametric unseen species model with Euler transformation was used to estimate lower-bound total TCR beta diversity. TCRdb reran the public reads through fastp at Q25 and MiXCR, keeping productive beta chains. Every entry covers one CDR3 protein and lists the most common genes and DNA from its rows. The V and J calls come from TCRdb's annotation, not from the publication. The sample records about 1 million distinct CDR3 sequences, around 25% of which are singletons. Of the sample, approximately 0.7% is held by the ten largest clones.

These same records also appear under a second study, on T cells of mothers and their children. The second paper further reports: Donors were nine systemically healthy Caucasian individuals: three mothers and their six children. cDNA synthesis consumed the entire amount of extracted RNA, loaded at approximately 1.5 ug RNA in each 15 ul reaction. Sample barcodes and 2-4 random nucleotides were added via the M1S primer in the second PCR. Over 9 million TCR beta CDR3 reads came from each mother, compared with some 3 million reads from each child. Thymic selection similarly shapes TCR recombination output in related and unrelated pairs, with minor effect from inherited differences. Normalized repertoire overlap in related mother-child pairs was always slightly higher than in unrelated mother-child pairs, but the difference was never significant. No persistent microchimeric T cell clones were detected, at a sensitivity of roughly 100 clones per million clonotypes. In the study, deep NGS was used to compare the TCR beta repertoires of mothers and children, and features distinguishing related mother-child pairs from unrelated individuals were sought. The mean age was around 42 +/- 4 years for the mothers and around 10 +/- 4 years for the children. Libraries were sequenced on Illumina HiSeq 2000 with 100+100 nt paired-end reads after adapter ligation with NEBNext reagents. To prevent cross-contamination, the mother and child libraries were prepared a month apart and were sequenced in separate runs. For each donor, between about 500,000 and 2,000,000 distinct TCR beta clonotypes were identified. Naive TCR beta clonotypes were estimated from low-frequency clonotypes matched to each donor's FACS-determined naive share, without sorting.

The sequencing sample was made of blood. The V and J genes are TRBV7-4 and TRBJ2-7; the D gene is not confidently resolved. The clonotype originates from a girl aged 2 to 10 in good health. CDR3 protein: CASSLGLCGESDYEQYF. The nucleotide sequence reads as follows: TGTGCCAGCAGCTTAGGCCTATGTGGCGAGTCGGACTACGAGCAGTACTTC.